One and the same sample provided the 4 T cell receptor beta chains below, sequenced in a study of molecular identifiers for immune sequencing clone quantification. TCRdb independently ran MiXCR on the PCR reads; one entry per CDR3 protein. The sample has some 590,000 distinct CDR3 sequences; 25% are singletons. Sequenced: naive CD8+ T cells from blood, with Jurkat cell RNA spiked in. The subset: FACS-sorted CD8+CD4-CCR7+CD45RA+ naive T cells. The receptors were sampled from a human donor in good health. Some libraries in this study had Jurkat cell RNA spiked in.

This clonotype came up many times. The genes are TRBV6-1 and TRBJ2-7; no reliable D call. V lost 0 bases, J lost 1 base, and 13 bases lay in between. CDR1 MNHNS and CDR2 SASEGT come from the germline V gene. The CDR3 totals 16 residues. The CDR3 reads CASSEASRIVSYEQYF. The CDR3 nucleotides are TGTGCCAGCAGTGAAGCGTCCAGGATCGTGTCCTACGAGCAGTACTTC.

This clonotype has only a few counts. J is TRBJ2-5 and V is TRBV3-1; D is unclear. Germline loops: CDR1 LGHDT, CDR2 YNNKEL (reference sequence). Trimming cost V 0 bases and J 0 bases, with 8 bases left between them. The CDR3 spans 15 residues. The DNA of the CDR3 is TGTGCCAGCAGCCAAGATCAGCGATACCAAGAGACCCAGTACTTC. It codes for CASSQDQRYQETQYF.

This clonotype was seen more than once but under ten times. The J gene is TRBJ2-1, the V gene TRBV25-1; D might be TRBD1 or TRBD2, each matching 6 bases. The germline V gene has CDR1 MGHDK and CDR2 SYGVNS. The CDR3 sequence is 14 residues long. Trimming shortened V by 6 bases and J by 3 bases, and 12 bases separated the two germline ends. The CDR3, as DNA: TGTGCCAGCAGGGTACAGGGAGGCTACAATGAGCAGTTCTTC. It specifies CASRVQGGYNEQFF.

This clonotype was picked up many times. The chain recombines TRBV6-5 with TRBJ1-2; no clear D gene. The V gene's germline CDR1 is MNHEY and CDR2 SVGAGI. The CDR3 extends over 13 amino acids. Trimming pared 0 bases from V and 6 bases from J, leaving 8 bases between. CDR3: CASSYSDNNGYTF. In DNA, the CDR3 is TGTGCCAGCAGTTACTCCGACAATAATGGCTACACCTTC.